These 4 T cell receptor beta chains were sequenced from one sample in a study of PD-L1 blockade in urothelial cancer. Time point meaning: peripheral blood 6 weeks after treatment start. Libraries were prepared by immunoSEQ multiplex PCR; TCRdb keeps only in-frame clonotypes and omits some of them. Of 25,000 to 35,000 clones listed, 80% to 85% are singletons. This specimen was PBMCs, taken around atezolizumab (anti-PD-L1) treatment. These receptors all come from an older man with urothelial cancer.

The V and J genes are TRBV6-1 and TRBJ1-2; possibly TRBD1 for D (5 bases). Per the germline V gene, CDR1 is MNHNS and CDR2 is SASEGT. The CDR3 loop spans 14 amino acids. Trimming removed 5 bases at V and 2 bases at J, with 12 bases between. The CDR3, as DNA: TGTGCCAGCAGTCCCGCCGGGGGGAACTATGGCTACACCTTC. Translated, it gives CASSPAGGNYGYTF.

The V and J genes are TRBV18 and TRBJ2-5; TRBD1 might be the D (5 bases). Germline V gene sequence: CDR1 KGHSH, CDR2 LQKENI. The ends were cut back, 1 base at V and 2 bases at J, with 11 bases in the middle. The CDR3 runs to 15 residues. The CDR3 DNA is TGTGCCAGCTCACCACGAGACAGCTCACAAGAGACCCAGTACTTC. Its protein is CASSPRDSSQETQYF.

The chain links TRBV10-3 to TRBJ1-5; the D is unclear. Trimming removed 3 bases from V and 4 bases from J, with 4 bases in between. Germline V gene data show CDR1 as ENHRY and CDR2 as SYGVKD. CDR3 size: 12 residues. CDR3 amino acids: CAISETNQPQHF. The CDR3 coding sequence is TGTGCCATCAGTGAAACAAATCAGCCCCAGCATTTT.

The rearrangement joins TRBV4-2 to TRBJ1-5, with D uncertain. Looked up from germline, CDR1 is LGHNA and CDR2 is YNFKEQ. The CDR3 spans 13 residues. Trimming removed 3 bases at V and 7 bases at J, with 10 bases between. The CDR3 DNA reads TGTGCCAGCAGCCAGGGAGAAATACAGCCCCAGCATTTT. Translated: CASSQGEIQPQHF.